The 9 T cell receptor beta chains below come from one sample, sequenced in a study of regulatory T cells in long-lasting Graves disease. Construction of the TCR beta libraries employed iRepertoire HTBI primers in conjunction with Arm-PCR of CDR3 regions. TCRdb re-analysed the multiplex PCR reads in MiXCR, keeping a single row per CDR3 protein. The table includes a few hundred thousand distinct CDR3 sequences, 20% to 25% detected once. Time point specified: newly diagnosed GD, antithyroid drugs for less than 3 months. PBMC-extracted RNA yielded the TCR library. The material was peripheral blood mononuclear cells (PBMCs), obtained at new diagnosis, from a patient treated with antithyroid drugs. The source of these receptors is a female donor with Graves disease.

For this clonotype: Only one base separates this from a far larger clonotype, so it likely reflects a read error. The chain carries TRBV10-3 and TRBJ2-5; tentatively, D is TRBD1 (5 bases). The germline V and J ends were trimmed by 4 bases and 1 base, with 16 bases remaining between them. The CDR3 is made up of 16 amino acids. Germline V lookup: CDR1 ENHRY, CDR2 SYGVKD. CDR3 bases: TGTGCCATCAGTGTCAGTCGGCAGGGCCTCCAAGAGACCCAGTACTTC. It encodes CAISVSRQGLQETQYF.

This clonotype showed up many times. The rearrangement links TRBV12-3 or TRBV12-4 to TRBJ1-1; D is perhaps TRBD1 (5 bases). The CDR3 consists of 14 residues. V was trimmed by 5 bases and J by 1 base, leaving 11 bases between them. CDR3 sequence: CASSDSDKNTEAFF. The DNA for the CDR3 is TGTGCCAGCAGTGACTCGGACAAGAACACTGAAGCTTTCTTT.

The chain has TRBV2 and TRBJ2-2, with D perhaps TRBD2 (6 bases). In germline, CDR1 is SNHLY, CDR2 FYNNEI. This CDR3 is built from 13 residues. Trimming pared 7 bases from V and 1 base from J, leaving 7 bases between. The CDR3 region is CASKGGNTGELFF. The CDR3 coding sequence is TGTGCCAGCAAGGGAGGGAACACCGGGGAGCTGTTTTTT.

This clonotype has a count of ten or more. The V call is TRBV14, the J call TRBJ2-3; no clear D gene. Trimming shortened V by 1 base and J by 0 bases, and 14 bases separated the two germline ends. Per germline, CDR1 SGHDN and CDR2 FVKESK. The CDR3 is 17 amino acids. The CDR3 DNA reads as TGTGCCAGCAGCCAAGCGTGGGGTAGACAAAGCACAGATACGCAGTATTTT. It yields the protein CASSQAWGRQSTDTQYF. Using reference TRBV14 and TRBJ2-3 for the parts outside the CDR3, the full variable domain is EAGVTQFPSHSVIEKGQTVTLRCDPISGHDNLYWYRRVMGKEIKFLLHFVKESKQDESGMPNNRFLAERTGGTYSTLKVQPAELEDSGVYFCASSQAWGRQSTDTQYFGPGTRLTVL.

This clonotype was counted at least ten times. The V call is TRBV7-9, the J call TRBJ1-1; D remains ambiguous. Per the germline V gene, CDR1 is SEHNR and CDR2 is FQNEAQ (reference sequence). The CDR3 length is 14 residues. Trimming pared 5 bases from V and 3 bases from J, leaving 13 bases between. The CDR3 DNA reads as TGTGCCAGCAGCCCGCCATGGGGAGACACTGAAGCTTTCTTT. It encodes CASSPPWGDTEAFF.

V gene TRBV14 combines with J gene TRBJ2-3; D is possibly TRBD2 (5 bases). Germline CDR1 is SGHDN and CDR2 is FVKESK. Deletions cut 4 bases from V and 0 bases from J, with 17 bases between. The CDR3 has 17 residues. The CDR3 region is CASSLRTGNPSTDTQYF. Written as DNA, the CDR3 is TGTGCCAGCAGCCTACGGACCGGGAACCCTAGCACAGATACGCAGTATTTT.

This clonotype was recorded at least ten times. The V call is TRBV19, the J call TRBJ2-3; the match to TRBD1 covers 11 bases. V gave up 3 bases and J gave up 4 bases; unmatched junction bases: 12. From germline, CDR1 is LNHDA and CDR2 SQIVND (reference sequence). This CDR3 has 18 amino acids. This CDR3 reads CASSIRPFGDRGSDTQYF. The DNA of the CDR3 is TGTGCCAGTAGTATTCGGCCCTTCGGGGACAGGGGGTCAGATACGCAGTATTTT.

This clonotype was observed at least ten times. The genes are TRBV5-1 and TRBJ2-1; TRBD2 aligns across 8 bases. This CDR3 spans 16 amino acids. Germline CDR1 and CDR2: SGHRS and YFSETQ. The trim removed 4 bases at V and 4 bases at J, leaving 10 bases unmatched. The CDR3 bases are TGCGCCAGCAGCCCAGGTGTGCGGGAGGATTACAATGAGCAGTTCTTC. It yields the protein CASSPGVREDYNEQFF.

A few counts support this clonotype. A much larger clonotype is one base distant, so this may be a read error. Lacking the conserved final phenylalanine or tryptophan, this CDR3 likely reflects a read error. The chain combines TRBV7-9 with TRBJ2-7, with 7 nucleotides matching TRBD2. V shed 5 bases and J 6 bases; nucleotides not matched to a gene: 16. There are 16 residues in the CDR3. Germline loops: CDR1 SEHNR, CDR2 FQNEAQ (reference sequence). This chain's CDR3 is CASSPVAGIGEGEQYL. The CDR3 DNA sequence: TGTGCCAGCAGCCCAGTGGCGGGCATCGGGGAGGGCGAGCAGTACCTC.